The 9 T cell receptor beta chains below were found in one sample sequenced in a study of CD8 T cells in ankylosing spondylitis. TCRdb redid the calling of the 5' RACE reads with MiXCR, one entry per CDR3 protein. Counted here are a few hundred thousand distinct CDR3 sequences, around 20% occurring once; the ten biggest clones make up about 8%. Sequencing was carried out using blood, either unsorted or a sorted T cell fraction (not recorded which). The receptor source for this set is a male donor with ankylosing spondylitis or in good health (not recorded which).

The chain has TRBV5-4 and TRBJ2-3; 8 nucleotides match TRBD2. Germline V gives CDR1 SGHNT, CDR2 YYREEE (reference sequence). The CDR3 totals 15 residues. The V segment lost 4 bases and the J segment 1 base; nucleotides outside the gene matches: 5. CDR3 residues: CASSRSGGGTDTQYF. Here the CDR3 DNA reads TGTGCCAGCAGCAGGAGCGGGGGCGGCACAGATACGCAGTATTTT.

The V call is TRBV20-1, the J call TRBJ1-5; 11 nucleotides match TRBD1. Germline V gives CDR1 DFQATT, CDR2 SNEGSKA (reference sequence). The CDR3 loop spans 13 amino acids. Trimming removed 5 bases from V and 6 bases from J; junction bases left unmatched: 3. The CDR3 DNA reads TGCAGTGCTGGACAGGGGGCAGGTCAGCCCCAGCATTTT. It is translated as CSAGQGAGQPQHF.

V usage is TRBV29-1 and J usage is TRBJ2-5; a weak D match, TRBD1 (5 bases). Germline V lookup: CDR1 SQVTM, CDR2 ANQGSEA. Trimming shortened V by 4 bases and J by 5 bases, and 20 bases separated the two germline ends. The CDR3 is 15 amino acids. CDR3 DNA sequence: TGCAGCGTTGTAGCAGGGTCCCTGCAAGGCGAGACCCAGTACTTC. It encodes CSVVAGSLQGETQYF.

In this sample, this clonotype turned up a few times. This chain links TRBV6-5 with TRBJ1-1; D is unclear. Per the germline V gene, CDR1 is MNHEY and CDR2 is SVGAGI. This CDR3 region has 15 residues. Between the trimmed V and J ends, which lost 0 bases and 0 bases, there was a span of 8 bases. The CDR3 sequence is CASSYSAGMNTEAFF. DNA of the CDR3: TGTGCCAGCAGTTACTCCGCAGGAATGAACACTGAAGCTTTCTTT.

The chain joins TRBV12-3 or TRBV12-4 to TRBJ1-5; possibly TRBD1 for D (5 bases). The CDR3 length is 15 residues. The V end lost 5 bases, the J end lost 2 bases, and 13 bases lay between the germline ends. CDR3: CASSPGGVGNQPQHF. For the CDR3, the DNA is TGTGCCAGCAGTCCGGGGGGGGTCGGCAATCAGCCCCAGCATTTT.

The chain employs TRBV5-1 and TRBJ1-5, with 8 bases fitting TRBD1. This CDR3 is 15 amino acids long. J was trimmed by 5 bases and V by 0 bases; bases with no gene match: 4. Germline CDR1 is SGHRS and CDR2 is YFSETQ. The CDR3 nucleotides read TGCGCCAGCAGCTTGGCGCCAGGGGGCTATCAGCCCCAGCATTTT. It codes for CASSLAPGGYQPQHF.

The rearrangement uses TRBV12-3 or TRBV12-4 and TRBJ2-1; the D gene is possibly TRBD2 (6 bases). CDR3 size: 14 residues. Trimming cost V 3 bases and J 8 bases, with 14 bases left between them. The chain's CDR3 is CASSFSRGGDEQFF. CDR3 bases: TGTGCCAGCAGTTTTAGTAGGGGAGGCGATGAGCAGTTCTTC.

J is TRBJ2-6 and V is TRBV12-3 or TRBV12-4; tentatively, D is TRBD2 (5 bases). Trimming removed 3 bases at V and 0 bases at J, with 12 bases between. This CDR3 is 17 amino acids long. The CDR3 sequence: CASSFTIGSSGANVLTF. The CDR3 bases are TGTGCCAGCAGTTTTACGATAGGGAGCTCTGGGGCCAACGTCCTGACTTTC.

In its sample, this clonotype was seen a few times. The rearrangement links TRBV12-3 or TRBV12-4 to TRBJ2-7; weak D call: TRBD2 (5 bases). V lost 2 bases and J 4 bases, leaving 9 bases between the germline ends. CDR3 length: 13 residues. The CDR3 DNA reads TGTGCCAGCAGTTTAACTAGTTTATACGAGCAGTACGTC. Translating gives CASSLTSLYEQYV.